This T cell receptor beta chain is drawn from a study of blood T cell repertoires in COVID-19. Study as a whole: Sites in the United States, Italy and Spain provided acute and convalescent COVID-19 samples. PBMCs, B-cell-depleted T cells, or T cells provided the cDNA or gDNA that made up the material.

The data were produced by immunoSEQ multiplex PCR, yet TCRdb's version contains in-frame clones alone and is incomplete. The top ten hold around 19% of the sample, which has about 190,000 clones, 80% to 85% seen once. This CDR3 region has 16 residues. V shed 3 bases and J 5 bases; nucleotides not matched to a gene: 12. The germline CDR1 and CDR2 sequences are KGHSH and LQKENI. The gene calls are TRBV18 and TRBJ2-7; 8 nucleotides line up with TRBD1. Sequencing used peripheral blood. The clonotype originates from a human donor in a cohort sampled during active COVID-19. CDR3 protein: CASSPAGRQGSNEQYF. In DNA, the CDR3 is TGTGCCAGCTCACCGGCGGGGAGACAGGGGAGCAACGAGCAGTACTTC.